A single sample is the source of the 25 T cell receptor beta chains below, sequenced in a study of CD8+ T cells in alopecia areata (dated by TCRdb to 2017 to 2018). To prepare the library, the immunoSEQ multiplex PCR assay was applied. RNA was extracted from all samples and reverse transcribed into cDNA as template for TCR sequencing. TCRdb took this table from immuneACCESS and kept in-frame rearrangements with V and J called. Such tables lack part of the clones; where checked against another copy, unresolved V genes explain under half of the gap, and the rest is unexplained. The table for this sample lists approximately 150,000 clones; more than 75% of them were counted only once. The biggest ten clones account for about 15% of the sample. The intended sense of this specimen's time point label: baseline before oral tofacitinib. Specimen: CD8+ T cells sorted from blood, collected at week 0. The origin of the receptors is a human donor with alopecia areata.

This chain connects TRBV14 to TRBJ1-4; 12 nucleotides agree with TRBD1. CDR3 size: 20 residues. In germline, CDR1 is SGHDN, CDR2 FVKESK. Trimming removed 3 bases from V and 9 bases from J; junction bases left unmatched: 20. DNA for the CDR3: TGTGCCAGCAGCCACCCCGAGCCGGGACAGGGGGCGCGGGGTACGCAAAAACTGTTTTTT. Its translation: CASSHPEPGQGARGTQKLFF.

V usage is TRBV6-6 and J usage is TRBJ2-1; TRBD2 might be the D (6 bases). V dropped 5 bases and J dropped 9 bases, with 20 bases sitting between them. The CDR3 runs to 15 residues. Per the germline V gene, CDR1 is MNHNY and CDR2 is SVGAGI (reference sequence). CDR3 nucleotide sequence: TGTGCCAGCAGTCAAACCCGGGACTCCTCGTCTGAGCAGTTCTTC. As protein: CASSQTRDSSSEQFF.

J is TRBJ2-7 and V is TRBV9; D gene uncertain. The CDR3 is 12 residues long. In germline, CDR1 is SGDLS, CDR2 YYNGEE. Trimming left V 3 bases short and J 5 bases short, with 9 bases between. The CDR3 DNA sequence: TGTGCCAGCAGCGGCGGACGGGACGAGCAGTACTTC. Translation gives CASSGGRDEQYF.

Points on this clone: Germline and junction disagree at one end, which may indicate a read error. The CDR3 reads CASSGLAGGLQVF. The DNA for the CDR3 is TGTGCCAGCAGTGGACTAGCGGGAGGCCTTCAGGTCTTC. The V gene is TRBV25-1, the J gene TRBJ2-1; the match to TRBD2 covers 13 bases. Per the germline V gene, CDR1 is MGHDK and CDR2 is SYGVNS. The CDR3 totals 13 residues.

The chain has TRBV27 and TRBJ2-2; possibly TRBD1 for D (6 bases). Trimming stripped 3 bases from V and 6 bases from J, with 11 bases between. The CDR3 extends over 14 amino acids. Germline V gene lookup returns CDR1 MNHEY and CDR2 SMNVEV (reference sequence). The CDR3 reads CASSFAGASGELFF. DNA of the CDR3: TGTGCCAGCAGTTTTGCAGGGGCCTCCGGGGAGCTGTTTTTT.

The V gene is TRBV4-1, the J gene TRBJ2-1; no clear D gene. The V gene lost 1 base and the J gene lost 9 bases, with 10 bases spanning the gap. The CDR3 extends over 13 amino acids. Germline V CDR1 and CDR2: MGHRA, YSYEKL. DNA of the CDR3: TGCGCCAGCAGCCAAGTCGGTGTTGTTGAGCAGTTCTTC. Amino acid sequence: CASSQVGVVEQFF.

V and J are TRBV5-1 and TRBJ2-5; D remains ambiguous. V gave up 3 bases and J gave up 1 base, with 10 bases separating them. Germline values: CDR1 SGHRS, CDR2 YFSETQ. The CDR3 has 14 amino acids. CDR3 amino acids: CASSSEDFQETQYF. CDR3 in DNA: TGCGCCAGCAGCTCGGAAGACTTCCAAGAGACCCAGTACTTC. Full variable domain (rest looked up from reference TRBV5-1 and TRBJ2-5): KAGVTQTPRYLIKTRGQQVTLSCSPISGHRSVSWYQQTPGQGLQFLFEYFSETQRNKGNFPGRFSGRQFSNSRSEMNVSTLELGDSALYLCASSSEDFQETQYFGPGTRLLVL.

This sequence joins TRBV5-6 and TRBJ2-7, with a possible D match to TRBD1 (5 bases). The V gene's germline CDR1 is SGHDT and CDR2 YYEEEE. The CDR3 spans 14 residues. The V end lost 4 bases, the J end lost 2 bases, and 13 bases lay between the germline ends. CDR3 nucleotides: TGTGCCAGCAGCGGGATGACAGAGGCCTACGAGCAGTACTTC. Its protein product is CASSGMTEAYEQYF.

The rearrangement joins TRBV27 to TRBJ2-2; D uncertain. This CDR3 region has 13 residues. With 3 bases removed from V and 7 bases from J, the gap between germline ends came to 9 bases. Looked up from germline, CDR1 is MNHEY and CDR2 is SMNVEV (reference sequence). The CDR3 sequence is CASSFFPDGELFF. CDR3 nucleotide sequence: TGTGCCAGCAGTTTTTTCCCGGACGGGGAGCTGTTTTTT.

As regards this clone: In the same sample, other DNA sequences code for this CDR3. The chain carries TRBV27 and TRBJ2-5; a weak D match, TRBD1 (6 bases). V lost 3 bases, J lost 5 bases, and 19 bases lay in between. Per the germline V gene, CDR1 is MNHEY and CDR2 is SMNVEV (reference sequence). The CDR3 is made up of 16 amino acids. This chain's CDR3 is CASSLWGLEPGETQYF. CDR3 DNA: TGTGCCAGCAGTTTGTGGGGGCTGGAACCCGGGGAGACCCAGTACTTC.

This sequence joins TRBV27 and TRBJ1-1, with D tentatively TRBD1 (5 bases). CDR3 size: 13 residues. The V gene lost 0 bases and the J gene lost 8 bases, with 10 bases spanning the gap. Germline CDR1 is MNHEY and CDR2 is SMNVEV (reference sequence). The CDR3 region has the DNA TGTGCCAGCAGTTTATCGATGGCAGGGGAAGCTTTCTTT. The encoded protein is CASSLSMAGEAFF.

Remarks on this clone: The same CDR3 can be traced to other DNA sequences in this sample. This chain links TRBV27 with TRBJ2-7; weak D call: TRBD1 (5 bases). Deletions cut 2 bases from V and 5 bases from J, with 7 bases between. This CDR3 contains 12 residues. The germline V gene encodes CDR1 MNHEY and CDR2 SMNVEV (reference sequence). The CDR3 DNA sequence: TGTGCCAGCAGTTTAATAGGGGACGAGCAGTACTTC. Translating it yields CASSLIGDEQYF.

A remark on this clone: Other nucleotide sequences in the sample specify the same CDR3. This rearrangement joins TRBV10-2 to TRBJ2-2, with D uncertain. CDR3 length: 11 amino acids. Trimming cost V 6 bases and J 1 base, with 0 bases left between them. CDR1 and CDR2 from the germline V gene are WSHSY and SAAADI. CDR3 bases: TGCGCCAGCAGGAACACCGGGGAGCTGTTTTTT. Its protein is CASRNTGELFF.

In its sample, this clone was seen a few times. The V call is TRBV10-3, the J call TRBJ2-1; 7 bases fit TRBD2. Trimming took 3 bases from V and 6 from J; bases not matched to a gene: 8. CDR1 ENHRY and CDR2 SYGVKD come from the germline V gene. CDR3 size: 15 residues. CDR3 sequence: CAISDPDERGNEQFF. CDR3 coding DNA: TGTGCCATCAGTGACCCGGATGAGCGGGGCAATGAGCAGTTCTTC.

The chain recombines TRBV6-5 with TRBJ2-5, with D tentatively TRBD2 (5 bases). The J call may be mistaken, given a closer DNA end match to TRBJ2-7. The CDR3 runs 12 residues. CDR1 and CDR2 from the germline V gene are MNHEY and SVGAGI. Written as DNA, the CDR3 is TGTGCCATACTGACCGAGAGGGACGAGCAGTACTTC. Residues: CAILTERDEQYF.

The rearrangement links TRBV2 to TRBJ1-2; weak D call: TRBD1 (5 bases). The germline CDR1 and CDR2 sequences are SNHLY and FYNNEI. Trimming cost V 6 bases and J 0 bases, with 14 bases left between them. The CDR3 has 15 amino acids. The DNA for the CDR3 is TGTGCCAGCAGGGGCGGGGACGAGACTAACTATGGCTACACCTTC. Amino acids: CASRGGDETNYGYTF.

A remark on this clone: Other DNA sequences of this sample code for an identical CDR3. V and J are TRBV9 and TRBJ2-3, with D perhaps TRBD2 (5 bases). V lost 4 bases and J lost 1, with 16 bases in between. The CDR3 totals 16 residues. Looked up from germline, CDR1 is SGDLS and CDR2 is YYNGEE. CDR3 coding DNA: TGTGCCAGCAGCCAAGAGGGAAGCGGAGGCACAGATACGCAGTATTTT. Protein product: CASSQEGSGGTDTQYF.

This clone was seen just once. This chain links TRBV2 with TRBJ2-3; 13 positions match TRBD2. This CDR3 region has 15 residues. The germline V gene has CDR1 SNHLY and CDR2 FYNNEI. Trimming at V came to 9 bases and at J to 4 bases, leaving 7 bases not matched to a gene. The CDR3 sequence: CARGGLAGVPDTQYF. Written as DNA, the CDR3 is TGTGCCAGGGGAGGACTAGCGGGAGTTCCAGATACGCAGTATTTT.

The rearrangement uses TRBV4-1 and TRBJ1-1; perhaps TRBD1 as D (5 bases). Deletions cut 1 base from V and 5 bases from J, with 5 bases between. Germline V CDR1 and CDR2: MGHRA, YSYEKL. This CDR3 contains 12 residues. The CDR3 DNA reads TGCGCCAGCAGCCAAGCAGGGACTGAAGCTTTCTTT. Its protein product is CASSQAGTEAFF.

The genes are TRBV6-5 and TRBJ2-7, with 12 positions matching TRBD2. V shed 6 bases and J 2 bases; nucleotides not matched to a gene: 5. Germline values: CDR1 MNHEY, CDR2 SVGAGI. The CDR3 contains 15 residues. CDR3 sequence (DNA): TGTGCCAGCAGAACTAGCGGGAGGAGACCCTACGAGCAGTACTTC. Translated: CASRTSGRRPYEQYF.

This chain connects TRBV11-1 to TRBJ1-1; D remains unclear. Germline assignment: CDR1 SGHAT and CDR2 FQDESV (reference sequence). This CDR3 has 15 residues. Trimming took off 4 bases at V and 1 base at J, with 13 bases between the two ends. The CDR3 reads CASSYPQAGNTEAFF. The DNA for the CDR3 is TGTGCCAGCAGCTACCCGCAGGCAGGGAACACTGAAGCTTTCTTT.

This chain uses TRBV5-6 with TRBJ2-7; 8 bases are a match to TRBD2. Unmatched junction bases numbered 6, after V lost 5 bases and J lost 5 bases. Germline V CDR1 and CDR2: SGHDT, YYEEEE. This CDR3 has 13 amino acids. The CDR3 here is CASRPTGGDEQYF. The CDR3 DNA follows: TGTGCCAGCAGACCGACGGGAGGGGACGAGCAGTACTTC.

The chain uses TRBV25-1 and TRBJ1-1, with D possibly matching TRBD1 (6 bases). This CDR3 region has 13 residues. Germline V gene data show CDR1 as MGHDK and CDR2 as SYGVNS. V dropped 4 bases and J dropped 5 bases, with 11 bases sitting between them. The chain's CDR3 is CASSVRGGTEAFF. CDR3 in DNA: TGTGCCAGCAGTGTCAGGGGAGGAACTGAAGCTTTCTTT.

This clone has only one observation. The gene calls are TRBV9 and TRBJ2-7; 11 bases are a match to TRBD2. This CDR3 spans 13 amino acids. Germline CDR1 and CDR2: SGDLS and YYNGEE. V shed 3 bases and J 11 bases; nucleotides not matched to a gene: 7. CDR3 DNA: TGTGCCAGCAGCGGAACTAGCGGGAGCGTCAAGTACTTC. This sequence encodes CASSGTSGSVKYF.

Here the CDR3 reads CASSQDKRNMEQYF. CDR3 in DNA: TGCGCCAGCAGCCAAGATAAGAGGAATATGGAGCAGTACTTC. The chain couples TRBV4-1 to TRBJ2-7; D unclear. Germline lookup yields CDR1 MGHRA and CDR2 YSYEKL. This CDR3 contains 14 residues. V lost 0 bases, J lost 7 bases, and 13 bases lay in between.